A selection of T cell receptor beta chains follows, all from one sample in a study of blood T cell repertoires in COVID-19. Here immunoSEQ multiplex PCR was the method, and the copy in TCRdb shows in-frame clones only, minus some. The sample holds roughly 220,000 clones, 70% to 90% seen once. The sample taken for sequencing was PBMCs or T cells enriched from blood (not recorded which). The receptors stem from a woman in her thirties or forties with acute COVID-19. Each CDR3 is given with its conserved first and last residue. Each record gives: clone size, D gene, J gene, V gene, CDR3 protein, CDR3 DNA. D genes are given only for firm matches. Clone size is stated in some rows and not others, as once, few, many or a class when expanded.

-,TRBD1,TRBJ2-7,TRBV27,CASSPGQDIYEQYF,TGTGCCAGCAGTCCAGGACAGGACATCTACGAGCAGTACTTC
-,-,TRBJ2-5,TRBV6-6,CASKGRVIQETQYF,TGTGCCAGCAAGGGCAGGGTTATCCAAGAGACCCAGTACTTC
-,TRBD1,TRBJ1-4,TRBV2,CASLKGTAEKLFF,TGTGCCAGCCTCAAAGGGACAGCCGAAAAACTGTTTTTT
-,-,TRBJ2-3,TRBV6-5,CASKSGWGTDTQYF,TGTGCCAGCAAAAGCGGGTGGGGCACAGATACGCAGTATTTT
-,TRBD1,TRBJ1-1,TRBV5-3,CARSLPERQGAPEAFF,TGTGCCAGAAGCTTGCCGGAGAGACAGGGGGCGCCTGAAGCTTTCTTT
-,-,TRBJ2-2,TRBV6-6,CASSYSGTTGELFF,TGTGCCAGCAGTTATTCAGGGACTACCGGGGAGCTGTTTTTT
-,TRBD1,TRBJ1-2,TRBV6-5,CASSTSGTGYGYTF,TGTGCCAGCAGTACATCCGGGACAGGCTATGGCTACACCTTC
-,-,TRBJ1-1,TRBV5-1,CASSLGHSNTEAFF,TGCGCCAGCAGCTTGGGACATTCGAACACTGAAGCTTTCTTT
-,TRBD2,TRBJ2-1,TRBV7-9,CASSYGTSGGNEQFF,TGTGCCAGCAGCTACGGGACTAGCGGGGGCAATGAGCAGTTCTTC
-,TRBD1,TRBJ1-1,TRBV2,CASGGQGNTEAFF,TGTGCCAGCGGAGGACAGGGGAACACTGAAGCTTTCTTT
-,TRBD2,TRBJ2-2,TRBV6-5,CASASGGAFTGELFF,TGTGCCAGCGCAAGCGGGGGGGCGTTCACCGGGGAGCTGTTTTTT
-,TRBD1,TRBJ1-1,TRBV18,CASSRGTEVNTEAFF,TGTGCCAGCTCACGGGGGACAGAAGTCAACACTGAAGCTTTCTTT
-,-,TRBJ1-2,TRBV21-1,CASSRGEYGYTF,TGTGCCAGCAGCAGGGGGGAGTATGGCTACACCTTC
-,-,TRBJ1-1,TRBV27,CASSWNRETESEAFF,TGTGCCAGCAGTTGGAACAGGGAAACGGAGTCTGAAGCTTTCTTT
-,TRBD1,TRBJ1-1,TRBV2,CASGRDRPRPEAFF,TGTGCCAGCGGGAGGGACAGGCCACGACCTGAAGCTTTCTTT
once,TRBD1,TRBJ1-1,TRBV2,CASSGGPGGRRTEAFF,TGTGCCAGCAGTGGGGGGCCAGGGGGTCGGAGGACTGAAGCTTTCTTT
-,TRBD1,TRBJ1-2,TRBV6-2/TRBV6-3,CASSYVGQGRYTF,TGTGCCAGCAGTTACGTAGGACAGGGGAGGTACACCTTC
-,TRBD2,TRBJ2-3,TRBV19,CASSARGGSDTQYF,TGTGCCAGTAGTGCGCGGGGGGGATCAGATACGCAGTATTTT
once,-,TRBJ2-4,TRBV25-1,CATSNGAKNIQYF,TGTGCCACCTCGAATGGCGCCAAAAACATTCAGTACTTC
-,-,TRBJ2-1,TRBV29-1,CSLDSYNEQFF,TGCAGCTTAGACAGTTACAATGAGCAGTTCTTC
-,TRBD1,TRBJ1-1,TRBV5-6,CASSLGPGGAGTEAFF,TGTGCCAGCAGCTTGGGGCCAGGGGGCGCGGGTACTGAAGCTTTCTTT
-,TRBD1,TRBJ1-6,TRBV3-1/TRBV3-2,CASSHGTGYSPLHF,TGTGCCAGCAGCCATGGGACAGGGTATTCACCCCTCCACTTT
-,-,TRBJ2-7,TRBV7-9,CASSWGETALEQYF,TGTGCCAGCAGCTGGGGCGAGACCGCTCTTGAGCAGTACTTC
-,-,TRBJ1-2,TRBV3-1/TRBV3-2,CASSPTGVGVGYTF,TGTGCCAGCAGCCCAACTGGGGTCGGGGTTGGCTACACCTTC
few,TRBD1,TRBJ1-6,TRBV18,CASSRDRDNSPLHF,TGTGCCAGCTCACGGGACAGGGATAATTCACCCCTCCACTTT
-,-,TRBJ2-7,TRBV5-6,CASSPPSSYEQYF,TGTGCCAGCAGCCCACCGAGCTCCTACGAGCAGTACTTC
-,-,TRBJ2-1,TRBV5-1,CASSLEHYTYNEQFF,TGCGCCAGCAGCTTGGAGCACTACACCTACAATGAGCAGTTCTTC
-,-,TRBJ1-1,TRBV6-5,CASQAATNTEAFF,TGTGCCAGCCAGGCCGCTACGAACACTGAAGCTTTCTTT